This T cell receptor (beta chain) was captured in a study of blood T cell repertoires in COVID-19. TCRdb keeps only in-frame clones here, not all; method: immunoSEQ multiplex PCR. The sample records about 250,000 clones, around 86% being singletons. Trimming removed 5 bases at V and 11 bases at J, with 21 bases between. CDR1 MNHEY and CDR2 SVGAGI come from the germline V gene. There are 15 residues in the CDR3. Sequencing was done on a sample of PBMCs or T cells enriched from blood (not recorded which). The TCR sequence derives from a man aged 35 to 55 who had recovered from COVID-19. The chain employs TRBV6-5 and TRBJ1-4, with unresolved D. The CDR3 loop is CASSPSRAFTEKLFF. The CDR3, as DNA: TGTGCCAGCAGTCCGAGCAGAGCCTTTACGGAGAAACTGTTTTTT.